The text below deals with one TCR beta chain. The record originates from a study of blood T cell repertoires in COVID-19. Study in general: Samples representing acute and convalescent COVID-19 were sourced from the United States, Italy and Spain. PBMCs, B-cell-depleted T cells, or T cells were the source of the cDNA or gDNA that made up the material.

Original processing methods: Reference gene primer amplification gave estimated nucleated cell counts. The repertoire was sequenced with immunoSEQ multiplex PCR; TCRdb's copy has only in-frame clones and lacks some. V and J calls and clone size follow that table, whereas D and trimming were derived from the DNA. The sample shows approximately 35,000 clones, over 75% of them seen only once. CDR3 length equals 16 residues. Germline V gives CDR1 LNHNV, CDR2 YYDKDF (reference sequence). Trimming removed 1 base from V and 2 bases from J; junction bases left unmatched: 4. The chain combines TRBV15 with TRBJ2-2; 7 positions match TRBD2. This receptor was identified in a man between 60 and 75 years old with active COVID-19. The sample comprised peripheral blood. CDR3 loop: CATSRGDYSNTGELFF. The CDR3 DNA reads TGTGCCACCAGCAGAGGGGACTATTCTAACACCGGGGAGCTGTTTTTT.